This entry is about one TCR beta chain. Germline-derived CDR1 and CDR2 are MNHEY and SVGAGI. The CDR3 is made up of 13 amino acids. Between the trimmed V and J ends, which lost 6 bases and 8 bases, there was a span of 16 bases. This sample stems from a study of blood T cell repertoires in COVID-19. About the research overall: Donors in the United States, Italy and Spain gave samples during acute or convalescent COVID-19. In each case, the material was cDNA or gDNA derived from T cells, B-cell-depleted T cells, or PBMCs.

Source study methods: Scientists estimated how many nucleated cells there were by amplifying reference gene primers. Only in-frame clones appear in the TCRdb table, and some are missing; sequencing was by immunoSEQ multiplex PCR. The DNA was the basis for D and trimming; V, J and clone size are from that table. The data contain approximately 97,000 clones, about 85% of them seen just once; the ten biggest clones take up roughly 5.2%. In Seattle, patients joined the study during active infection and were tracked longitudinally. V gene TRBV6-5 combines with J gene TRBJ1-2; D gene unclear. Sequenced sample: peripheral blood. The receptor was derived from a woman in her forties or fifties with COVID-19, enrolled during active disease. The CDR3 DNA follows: TGTGCCAGCAGACGGGAATTCGGCGCGGGCTACACCTTC. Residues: CASRREFGAGYTF.